This TCR beta chain was obtained from a study of kidney transplant recipient with SARS-CoV-2 infection (TCRdb year 2021). A note on this clonotype: Its cognate antigen has yet to be identified. A clone one base away is much larger, so this may be a read error.

The sample's time point label, decoded: pre-pandemic baseline sample and day 111 after first positive SARS-CoV-2 test. V loses 5 bases of germline sequence and J loses 4 bases, and the interval between the two ends is 23 bases. The CDR3 has 17 amino acids, counting the end cysteine and phenylalanine. The kept DNA is CDR3 alone, 51 bases in frame from the first base. CDR1 and CDR2, looked up from the germline V gene (reference sequence), are LNHDA and SQIVND. For sequencing, an Illumina MiSeq was employed. Profiling of the peripheral T cell repertoire targeted human TCRbeta genes. In the original analysis: To account for variability over time, differences in clonotype abundance were tested using beta-binomial modelling. Expanded clonotypes were screened against the ImmuneCODE reference database of SARS-CoV-2-associated TCRs and mapped to viral genome regions. Additional repertoire analyses were carried out for TRBV gene usage, CDR3 length, CDR3 amino acid overlap between time points, clonotype abundance distributions and Jaccard similarity. The raw public reads went through TCRdb reprocessing: fastp at Q25, MiXCR clone calling, in-frame beta chains kept. Rows are unified per CDR3 protein, each entry keeping the most common DNA and genes. TCRdb, rather than the study authors, made the V and J calls. The sample table holds 250,000 or so distinct CDR3 sequences, of which around 26% were seen once. More than 6.5% of the sample is taken by the ten largest.

In this chain, TRBV19 is recombined with TRBJ1-2; 6 matching bases give a weak D call of TRBD1. The sample was a blood sample, taken at baseline and on day 111 from a kidney transplant recipient. This clonotype was obtained from a male patient aged 25-45 years who had COVID-19 and was a kidney transplant recipient. Some T cells may derive from the graft donor when a transplant has been performed. The CDR3 is CASSAQGTNRKAYGYTF. The nucleotide sequence reads TGTGCCAGTAGTGCGCAAGGGACAAATCGAAAGGCCTATGGCTACACCTTC.